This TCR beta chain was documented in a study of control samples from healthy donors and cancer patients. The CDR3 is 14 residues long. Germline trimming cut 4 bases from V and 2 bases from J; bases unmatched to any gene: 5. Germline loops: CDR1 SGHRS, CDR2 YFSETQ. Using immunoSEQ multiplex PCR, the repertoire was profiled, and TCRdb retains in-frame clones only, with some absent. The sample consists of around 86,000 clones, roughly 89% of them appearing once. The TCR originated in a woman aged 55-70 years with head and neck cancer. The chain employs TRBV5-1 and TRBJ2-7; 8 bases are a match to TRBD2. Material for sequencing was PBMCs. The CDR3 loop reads CASSRSGSAYEQYF. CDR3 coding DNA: TGCGCCAGCAGCAGAAGCGGGAGCGCCTACGAGCAGTACTTC.